Listed below are T cell receptor beta chains from one sample, sequenced in a study of regulatory T cells in long-lasting Graves disease. A single record per CDR3 protein comes from TCRdb applying MiXCR to the multiplex PCR reads. The table includes around 500,000 distinct CDR3 sequences, about 12% detected once. The data also belong to a second study, concerning T cells in Graves' hyperthyroidism and ophthalmopathy.

Sequencing used peripheral blood mononuclear cells (PBMCs), obtained at new diagnosis, from a patient treated with antithyroid drugs. Receptor source: a woman in her 30s with Graves disease. Each CDR3 is given with its conserved first and last residue. Fields, in order: D gene, V gene, J gene, clone size, CDR3 protein, CDR3 DNA. The D gene is left open where the match is weak. Size is omitted from some rows. Given values are once, few, many or a class for expanded clones.

D gene: TRBD1; V gene: TRBV29-1; J gene: TRBJ1-1; clone size: many; CDR3 protein: CSGTGGATEAFF; CDR3 DNA: TGCAGCGGGACAGGGGGGGCCACTGAAGCTTTCTTT
D gene: TRBD1; V gene: TRBV4-1; J gene: TRBJ2-7; clone size: few; CDR3 protein: CASSHRQGGYEQYF; CDR3 DNA: TGCGCCAGCAGCCATCGACAGGGTGGCTACGAGCAGTACTTC
D gene: TRBD1; V gene: TRBV20-1; J gene: TRBJ2-7; clone size: many; CDR3 protein: CSAGLTGLNEQYF; CDR3 DNA: TGCAGTGCCGGATTGACAGGGTTGAACGAGCAGTACTTC
D gene: TRBD1; V gene: TRBV20-1; J gene: TRBJ1-1; clone size: few; CDR3 protein: CSARAVGQGTEAFF; CDR3 DNA: TGCAGTGCTAGAGCGGTTGGACAGGGGACTGAAGCTTTCTTT
D gene: .; V gene: TRBV6-5; J gene: TRBJ2-5; clone size: .; CDR3 protein: CASSYRERQETQYF; CDR3 DNA: TGTGCCAGCAGTTACCGGGAGAGGCAAGAGACCCAGTACTTC
D gene: .; V gene: TRBV12-3/TRBV12-4; J gene: TRBJ2-7; clone size: many; CDR3 protein: CASSLGPAIYEQYF; CDR3 DNA: TGTGCCAGCAGTTTGGGACCCGCCATCTACGAGCAGTACTTC
D gene: .; V gene: TRBV9; J gene: TRBJ2-7; clone size: few; CDR3 protein: CASSVGNRESYEQYF; CDR3 DNA: TGTGCCAGCAGCGTAGGAAACAGGGAGTCCTACGAGCAGTACTTC
D gene: .; V gene: TRBV6-5; J gene: TRBJ1-1; clone size: many; CDR3 protein: CASSYSYAGEAFF; CDR3 DNA: TGTGCCAGCAGTTACTCGTACGCGGGAGAAGCTTTCTTT
D gene: .; V gene: TRBV29-1; J gene: TRBJ2-7; clone size: .; CDR3 protein: CSVGGPSPKSYEQYF; CDR3 DNA: TGCAGCGTGGGGGGACCTAGCCCAAAAAGCTACGAGCAGTACTTC
D gene: .; V gene: TRBV2; J gene: TRBJ2-7; clone size: many; CDR3 protein: CASNWVSPNEQYF; CDR3 DNA: TGTGCCAGCAATTGGGTATCTCCTAACGAGCAGTACTTC
D gene: .; V gene: TRBV27; J gene: TRBJ2-1; clone size: many; CDR3 protein: CASSPTTQGNEQFF; CDR3 DNA: TGTGCCAGCAGTCCTACTACTCAGGGGAATGAGCAGTTCTTC
D gene: TRBD1; V gene: TRBV12-3/TRBV12-4; J gene: TRBJ2-7; clone size: .; CDR3 protein: CASSRQGSGYEQYF; CDR3 DNA: TGTGCCAGCAGTCGACAGGGGTCAGGCTACGAGCAGTACTTC
D gene: .; V gene: TRBV19; J gene: TRBJ2-1; clone size: .; CDR3 protein: CASSIDNGAGHNEQFF; CDR3 DNA: TGTGCCAGTAGTATAGATAATGGGGCAGGGCACAATGAGCAGTTCTTC
D gene: .; V gene: TRBV20-1; J gene: TRBJ2-5; clone size: .; CDR3 protein: CSAAVGGPQGETQYF; CDR3 DNA: TGCAGTGCTGCCGTTGGGGGACCCCAGGGGGAGACCCAGTACTTC
D gene: .; V gene: TRBV20-1; J gene: TRBJ2-1; clone size: many; CDR3 protein: CSARVGHIYNEQFF; CDR3 DNA: TGCAGTGCTAGAGTCGGACATATCTACAATGAGCAGTTCTTC
D gene: .; V gene: TRBV12-3/TRBV12-4; J gene: TRBJ2-1; clone size: many; CDR3 protein: CASSDMSSYNEQFF; CDR3 DNA: TGTGCCAGCAGTGACATGAGCTCCTACAATGAGCAGTTCTTC